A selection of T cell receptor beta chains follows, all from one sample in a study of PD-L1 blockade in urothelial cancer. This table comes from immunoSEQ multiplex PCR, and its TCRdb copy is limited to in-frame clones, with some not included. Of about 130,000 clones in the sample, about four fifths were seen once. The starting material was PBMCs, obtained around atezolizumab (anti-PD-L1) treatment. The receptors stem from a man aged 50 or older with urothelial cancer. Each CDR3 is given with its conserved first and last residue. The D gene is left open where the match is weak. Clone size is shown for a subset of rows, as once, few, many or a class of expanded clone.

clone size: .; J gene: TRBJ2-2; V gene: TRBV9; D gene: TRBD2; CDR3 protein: CASSVAPPGGTGELFF; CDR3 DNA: TGTGCCAGCAGCGTAGCCCCCCCGGGGGGGACCGGGGAGCTGTTTTTT
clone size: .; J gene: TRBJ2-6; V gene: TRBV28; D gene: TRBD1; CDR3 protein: CASIGTGDSSGANVLTF; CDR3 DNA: TGTGCCAGCATCGGGACAGGGGATAGCTCTGGGGCCAACGTCCTGACTTTC
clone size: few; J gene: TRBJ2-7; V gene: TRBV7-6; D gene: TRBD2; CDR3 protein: CASSLARSSGRGSYEQYF; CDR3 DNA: TGTGCCAGCAGCTTAGCTCGGTCTAGCGGGAGGGGATCCTACGAGCAGTACTTC
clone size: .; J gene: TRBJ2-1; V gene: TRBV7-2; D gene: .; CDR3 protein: CASSLVTSTYNEQFF; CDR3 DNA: TGTGCCAGCAGCTTAGTTACTAGCACCTACAATGAGCAGTTCTTC
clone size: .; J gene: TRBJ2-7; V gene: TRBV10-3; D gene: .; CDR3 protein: CAISESQGHSYEQYF; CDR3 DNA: TGTGCCATCAGTGAGTCACAGGGCCACAGCTACGAGCAGTACTTC
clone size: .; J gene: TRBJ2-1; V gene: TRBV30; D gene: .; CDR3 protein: CAWTIGFGSYNEQFF; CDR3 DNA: TGTGCCTGGACTATCGGTTTTGGCTCCTACAATGAGCAGTTCTTC
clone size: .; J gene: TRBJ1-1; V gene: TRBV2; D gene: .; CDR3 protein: CASNEERSTEAFF; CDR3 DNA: TGTGCCAGCAACGAGGAGCGGAGCACTGAAGCTTTCTTT
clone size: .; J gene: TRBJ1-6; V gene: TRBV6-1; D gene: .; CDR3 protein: CASSEGGSSSPLHF; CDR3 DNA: TGTGCCAGCAGTGAGGGGGGGTCGAGCTCACCCCTCCACTTT
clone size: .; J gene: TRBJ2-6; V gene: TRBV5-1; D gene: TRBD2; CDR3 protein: CASRWMGDSGELSGANVLTF; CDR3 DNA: TGCGCCAGCAGGTGGATGGGGGATAGCGGGGAACTCTCTGGGGCCAACGTCCTGACTTTC
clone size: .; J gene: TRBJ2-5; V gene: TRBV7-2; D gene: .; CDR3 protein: CASSLASGQRKETQYF; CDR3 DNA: TGTGCCAGCAGCTTAGCATCCGGACAACGAAAAGAGACCCAGTACTTC
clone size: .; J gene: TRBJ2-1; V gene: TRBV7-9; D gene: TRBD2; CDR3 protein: CASSPTLLAGVVNEQFF; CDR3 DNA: TGTGCCAGCAGCCCCACCTTACTAGCGGGAGTGGTCAATGAGCAGTTCTTC
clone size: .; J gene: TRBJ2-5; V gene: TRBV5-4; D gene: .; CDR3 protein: CASSLDPLTETQYF; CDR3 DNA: TGTGCCAGCAGCTTGGATCCACTCACAGAGACCCAGTACTTC
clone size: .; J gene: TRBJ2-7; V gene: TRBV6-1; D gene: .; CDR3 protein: CASSHGQSYEQYF; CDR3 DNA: TGTGCCAGCAGTCACGGACAGTCCTACGAGCAGTACTTC
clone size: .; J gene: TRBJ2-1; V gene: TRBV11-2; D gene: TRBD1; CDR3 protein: CASSQGTGRNEQFF; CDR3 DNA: TGTGCCAGCAGCCAAGGGACAGGGAGGAATGAGCAGTTCTTC
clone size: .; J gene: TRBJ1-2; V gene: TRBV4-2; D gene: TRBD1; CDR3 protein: CASSQDGDSYGYTF; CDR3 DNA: TGTGCCAGCAGCCAAGATGGGGACAGCTATGGCTACACCTTC
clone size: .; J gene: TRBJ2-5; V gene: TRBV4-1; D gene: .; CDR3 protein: CASSQSGGQETQYF; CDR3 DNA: TGCGCCAGCAGCCAATCCGGCGGCCAAGAGACCCAGTACTTC
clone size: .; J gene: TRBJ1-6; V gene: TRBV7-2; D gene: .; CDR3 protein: CASSTQRGISSYNSPLHF; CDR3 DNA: TGTGCCAGCAGCACACAGAGAGGGATTAGCTCCTATAATTCACCCCTCCACTTT
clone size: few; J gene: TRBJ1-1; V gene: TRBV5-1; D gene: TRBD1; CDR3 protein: CASSYPPAGQGTNTEAFF; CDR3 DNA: TGCGCCAGCAGCTACCCGCCCGCGGGACAGGGGACGAACACTGAAGCTTTCTTT
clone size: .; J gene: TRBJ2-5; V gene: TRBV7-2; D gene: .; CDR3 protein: CASSLVIQETQYF; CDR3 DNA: TGTGCCAGCAGCTTAGTTATTCAGGAGACCCAGTACTTC
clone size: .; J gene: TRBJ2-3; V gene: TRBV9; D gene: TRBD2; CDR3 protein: CASSPQGLTSTDTQYF; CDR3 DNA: TGTGCCAGCAGCCCGCAGGGACTAACTAGCACAGATACGCAGTATTTT
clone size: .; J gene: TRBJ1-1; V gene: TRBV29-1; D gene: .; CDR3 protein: CSVQGRGTEAFF; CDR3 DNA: TGCAGCGTACAGGGTCGTGGGACTGAAGCTTTCTTT
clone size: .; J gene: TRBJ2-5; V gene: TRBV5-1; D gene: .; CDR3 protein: CASSLLATQETQYF; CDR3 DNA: TGCGCCAGCAGCTTGTTGGCGACTCAAGAGACCCAGTACTTC
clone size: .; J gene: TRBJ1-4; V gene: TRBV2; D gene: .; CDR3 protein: CASRSEGREKLFF; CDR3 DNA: TGTGCCAGCAGGAGTGAGGGTAGGGAAAAACTGTTTTTT
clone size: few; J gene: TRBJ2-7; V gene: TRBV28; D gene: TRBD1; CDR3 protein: CASRPGTATYEQYF; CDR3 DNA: TGTGCCAGCAGACCTGGGACAGCCACCTACGAGCAGTACTTC
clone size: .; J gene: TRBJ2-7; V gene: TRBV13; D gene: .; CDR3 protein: CASSRPAGTSYEQYF; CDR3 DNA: TGTGCCAGCAGCCGCCCCGCGGGGACCTCCTACGAGCAGTACTTC
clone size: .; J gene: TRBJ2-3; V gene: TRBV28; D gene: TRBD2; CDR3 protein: CASSLGGVGTQYF; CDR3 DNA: TGTGCCAGCAGTTTAGGGGGGGTGGGTACGCAGTATTTT
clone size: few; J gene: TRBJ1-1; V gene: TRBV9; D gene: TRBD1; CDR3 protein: CASSVVGTGKTEAFF; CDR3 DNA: TGTGCCAGCAGCGTCGTCGGGACAGGGAAAACTGAAGCTTTCTTT
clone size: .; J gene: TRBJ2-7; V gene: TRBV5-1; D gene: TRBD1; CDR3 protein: CASSLLDRDLYF; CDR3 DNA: TGCGCCAGCAGCTTACTCGACAGGGATCTGTACTTC
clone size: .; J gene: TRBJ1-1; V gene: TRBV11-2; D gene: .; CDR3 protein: CASSLGWVRQALNTEAFF; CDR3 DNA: TGTGCCAGCAGCTTAGGGTGGGTTCGACAGGCCTTGAACACTGAAGCTTTCTTT
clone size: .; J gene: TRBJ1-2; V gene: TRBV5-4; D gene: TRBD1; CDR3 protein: CASSDDRGNYGYTF; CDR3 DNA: TGTGCCAGCAGCGACGACAGGGGGAACTATGGCTACACCTTC
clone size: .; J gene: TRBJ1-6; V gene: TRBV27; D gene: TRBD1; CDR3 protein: CASTPGQGNSPLHF; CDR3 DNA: TGTGCCAGCACCCCGGGACAGGGGAATTCACCCCTCCACTTT
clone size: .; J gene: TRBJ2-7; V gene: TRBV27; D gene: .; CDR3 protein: CASSFSRDLYEQYF; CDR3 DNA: TGTGCCAGCAGTTTCTCGCGGGATCTGTACGAGCAGTACTTC
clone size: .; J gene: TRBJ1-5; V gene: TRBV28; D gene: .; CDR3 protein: CASTPGGQSDQPQHF; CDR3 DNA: TGTGCCAGCACCCCGGGCGGACAGTCGGATCAGCCCCAGCATTTT
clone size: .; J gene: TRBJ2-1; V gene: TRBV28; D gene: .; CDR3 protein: CASRPTYNEQFF; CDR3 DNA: TGTGCCAGCAGGCCGACTTACAATGAGCAGTTCTTC
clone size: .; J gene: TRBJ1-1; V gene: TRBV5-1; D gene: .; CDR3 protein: CASSLAGSVAFF; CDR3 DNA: TGCGCCAGCAGCCTGGCGGGGTCCGTAGCTTTCTTT
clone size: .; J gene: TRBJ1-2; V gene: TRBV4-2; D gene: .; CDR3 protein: CATHPGQALNYGYTF; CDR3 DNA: TGTGCCACCCATCCGGGACAAGCCCTTAACTATGGCTACACCTTC
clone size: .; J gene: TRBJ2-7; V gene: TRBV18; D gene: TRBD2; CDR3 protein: CASSTQGLAAEQYF; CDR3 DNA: TGTGCCAGCTCAACCCAGGGACTAGCCGCAGAGCAGTACTTC
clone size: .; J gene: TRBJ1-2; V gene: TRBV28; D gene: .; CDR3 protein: CASGRGIGYTF; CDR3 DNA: TGTGCCAGCGGCAGGGGCATTGGCTACACCTTC
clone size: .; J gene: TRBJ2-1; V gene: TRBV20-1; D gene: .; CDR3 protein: CSARDEQGQFF; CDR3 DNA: TGCAGTGCTAGAGATGAACAGGGGCAGTTCTTC
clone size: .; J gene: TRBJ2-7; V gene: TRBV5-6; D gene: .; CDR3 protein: CASSLGGTHEQYF; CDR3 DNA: TGTGCCAGCAGCTTGGGTGGCACGCACGAGCAGTACTTC
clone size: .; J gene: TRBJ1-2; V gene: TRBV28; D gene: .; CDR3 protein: CASSSPGQYGYTF; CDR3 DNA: TGTGCCAGCAGTTCACCCGGACAGTATGGCTACACCTTC
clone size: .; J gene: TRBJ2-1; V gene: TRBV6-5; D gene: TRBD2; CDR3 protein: CASSYLPREGLVF; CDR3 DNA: TGTGCCAGCAGTTACCTCCCTAGGGAGGGCCTGGTCTTC
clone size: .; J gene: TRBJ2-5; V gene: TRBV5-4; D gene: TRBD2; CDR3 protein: CASSAGTSGQETQYF; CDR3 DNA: TGTGCCAGCAGCGCCGGGACTAGCGGCCAAGAGACCCAGTACTTC
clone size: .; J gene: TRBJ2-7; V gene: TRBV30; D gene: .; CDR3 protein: CAWSGTAYEQYF; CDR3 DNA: TGTGCCTGGAGTGGGACAGCGTACGAGCAGTACTTC
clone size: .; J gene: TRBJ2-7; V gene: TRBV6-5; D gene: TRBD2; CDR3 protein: CASSYEGGREQYF; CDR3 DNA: TGTGCCAGCAGTTACGAGGGAGGGCGCGAGCAGTACTTC
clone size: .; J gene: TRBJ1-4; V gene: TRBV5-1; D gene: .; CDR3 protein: CASSSGGGATNEKLFF; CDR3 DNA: TGCGCCAGCAGCTCAGGCGGGGGAGCAACTAATGAAAAACTGTTTTTT
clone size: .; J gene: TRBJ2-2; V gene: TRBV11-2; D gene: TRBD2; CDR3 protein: CASSFLGGGNTGELFF; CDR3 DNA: TGTGCCAGCAGCTTTCTGGGGGGGGGAAACACCGGGGAGCTGTTTTTT
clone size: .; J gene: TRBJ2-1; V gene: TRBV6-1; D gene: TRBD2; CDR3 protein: CASSEWTSLAGVEQFF; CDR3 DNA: TGTGCCAGCAGTGAATGGACTAGTCTAGCGGGAGTTGAGCAGTTCTTC